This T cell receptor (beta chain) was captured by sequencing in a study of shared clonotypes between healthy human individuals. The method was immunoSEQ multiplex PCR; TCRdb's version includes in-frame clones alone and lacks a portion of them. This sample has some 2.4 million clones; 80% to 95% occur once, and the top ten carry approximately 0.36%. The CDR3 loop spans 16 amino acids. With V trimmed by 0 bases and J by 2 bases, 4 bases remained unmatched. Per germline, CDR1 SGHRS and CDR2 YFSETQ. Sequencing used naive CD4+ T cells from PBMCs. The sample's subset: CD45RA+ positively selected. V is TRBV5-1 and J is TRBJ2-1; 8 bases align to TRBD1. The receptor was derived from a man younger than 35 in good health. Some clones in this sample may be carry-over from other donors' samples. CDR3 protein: CASSLGSGGTYNEQFF. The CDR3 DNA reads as TGCGCCAGCAGCTTGGGCTCAGGGGGCACCTACAATGAGCAGTTCTTC.